The entry that follows covers one T cell receptor beta chain sequence. Its antigen has not been determined. No base-level quality is on record; no much larger clone is a single base apart. Library preparation used the immunoSEQ multiplex PCR assay. TCRdb obtained this table from immuneACCESS and retained in-frame rearrangements with V and J assigned. These tables miss some clones; where compared with another copy, unresolved V genes account for less than half of the shortfall, and the remainder is unexplained. This sample is represented by some 28,000 clones; just over 90% of them were singletons. Around 0.71% of the sample is in the top ten clones. Trimming at the junction amounts to 5 bases on V and 6 bases on J, and the germline ends lie 12 bases apart. CDR1 and CDR2 are read off the germline V gene (reference sequence) as SEHNR and FQNEAQ. The CDR3 contains 13 residues, cysteine and phenylalanine counted. The DNA shown is the 39-base CDR3, in frame from base 1.

The sample originates from a study of T cell changes during pregnancy in multiple sclerosis (dated by TCRdb to the late 2010s). About the investigation overall: The study looked at changes in the T cell repertoire across pregnancy in women with multiple sclerosis.

This chain joins TRBV7-9 to TRBJ2-3, with a weak D call of TRBD2 (5 bases match). Sample: CD4+ T cells from peripheral blood mononuclear cells, taken in the first trimester of pregnancy. This clonotype was obtained from a female donor with multiple sclerosis, enrolled in a pregnancy study. CDR3 region: CASSEPRTDTQYF. The DNA is TGTGCCAGCAGCGAACCGAGGACTGATACGCAGTATTTT.